Listed below are T cell receptor beta chains from one sample, sequenced in a study of blood T cell repertoires in COVID-19. Clones were sequenced by immunoSEQ multiplex PCR, and TCRdb holds only the in-frame ones, with some missing. There are 250,000 to 350,000 clones in the sample; 75% to 90% occur only once, and 6.3% lies in the top ten. Source material: peripheral blood. The source is a woman in her 50s with COVID-19, enrolled during active disease. Each CDR3 is given with its conserved first and last residue. Each record gives: J gene, D gene, clone size, V gene, CDR3 DNA, CDR3 protein. The D gene is left open where the match is weak. Where a row states a size, it is once, few, many or the class of an expanded clone; other rows omit it.

TRBJ1-4 NA once TRBV29-1 TGCAGCGTTGATCCAGGGGAGGGAAAACTGTTTTTT CSVDPGEGKLFF
TRBJ2-3 TRBD1 NA TRBV2 TGTGCCAGCGGAATCAGGGGGTTTAGCACAGATACGCAGTATTTT CASGIRGFSTDTQYF
TRBJ2-1 NA NA TRBV10-3 TGTGCCATCAGTGAAAGAGCGGTGAGCTCCTACAATGAGCAGTTCTTC CAISERAVSSYNEQFF
TRBJ2-3 TRBD1 once TRBV9 TGTGCCAGCAGCATAAGAGGGGGACAGGGGATTCCAAGTAGCACAGATACGCAGTATTTT CASSIRGGQGIPSSTDTQYF
TRBJ2-1 TRBD1 NA TRBV5-1 TGCGCCAGCAGGCGCTCCAGGGGGCACTCGCTCAATGAGCAGTTCTTC CASRRSRGHSLNEQFF
TRBJ1-1 NA NA TRBV2 TGTGCCAGCAGGGAGGGACCGAACACTGAAGCTTTCTTT CASREGPNTEAFF
TRBJ1-4 TRBD1 NA TRBV18 TGTGCCAGCTCAACCGGGACAGGGAACCGCTATGAAAAACTGTTTTTT CASSTGTGNRYEKLFF
TRBJ2-7 NA NA TRBV5-6 TGTGCCAGCAGCTTGGAACGGTGGGAGCAGTACTTC CASSLERWEQYF
TRBJ1-4 NA NA TRBV5-1 TGCGCCAGCAGCCCGGGAGGAACTAATGAAAAACTGTTTTTT CASSPGGTNEKLFF
TRBJ2-4 NA NA TRBV14 TGTGCCAGCAGCCTCCAAGCTATAAACATTCAGTACTTC CASSLQAINIQYF
TRBJ1-1 TRBD1 once TRBV5-1 TGCGCCAGCAGCCAACAACACAGGGGCGACACTGAAGCTTTCTTT CASSQQHRGDTEAFF
TRBJ1-1 NA NA TRBV9 TGTGCCAGCAGCCGTTTACCGGGGAACACTGAAGCTTTCTTT CASSRLPGNTEAFF
TRBJ2-7 TRBD1 NA TRBV10-3 TGTGCCATCAGTGAGCCTCCGGGGACAGGGGGTCTCGAGCAGTACTTC CAISEPPGTGGLEQYF
TRBJ2-5 NA NA TRBV18 TGTGCCAGCTCACCCTACAGGGAGGGTGAGACCCAGTACTTC CASSPYREGETQYF
TRBJ1-1 TRBD1 once TRBV12-3/TRBV12-4 TGTGCCAGCAGGGGACAGGGGGAAACTGAAGCTTTCTTT CASRGQGETEAFF
TRBJ1-4 TRBD1 NA TRBV7-8 TGTGCCAGCAGCTCCATGGACAGGAGTCCCCTTAATGAAAAACTGTTTTTT CASSSMDRSPLNEKLFF
TRBJ1-1 NA NA TRBV7-6 TGTGCCAGCAGCTTGGGCGGGGCCGGGGCCGCGGGAGAAGCTTTCTTT CASSLGGAGAAGEAFF
TRBJ1-1 NA once TRBV11-3 TGTGCCAGCAGTAGGACACCCTTGAACACTGAAGCTTTCTTT CASSRTPLNTEAFF
TRBJ2-1 TRBD2 NA TRBV24-1 TGTGCCACCAGTGATTTCCGACTAGCGGGAGCATCTGAGCAGTTCTTC CATSDFRLAGASEQFF
TRBJ1-1 NA NA TRBV5-1 TGCGCCAGCAGCTTGCGGGACACCAGAGGCGAAGGGTGGCCCACTGAAGCTTTCTTT CASSLRDTRGEGWPTEAFF
TRBJ1-2 TRBD1 NA TRBV7-6 TGTGCCAGCAGCCTAACCGGGACAGGGGACTATGGCTACACCTTC CASSLTGTGDYGYTF
TRBJ1-4 TRBD1 NA TRBV5-4 TGTGCCAGCAGCCCGGGGACAGGCTCCACTAATGAAAAACTGTTTTTT CASSPGTGSTNEKLFF
TRBJ2-7 NA NA TRBV18 TGTGCCAGCTCACCAGGGGGCGGGTTCAACGAGCAGTACTTC CASSPGGGFNEQYF
TRBJ1-1 TRBD1 once TRBV3-1/TRBV3-2 TGTGCCAGCAGCCTCAGGACAGGGGGCACTGAAGCTTTCTTT CASSLRTGGTEAFF
TRBJ1-6 NA NA TRBV19 TGTGCCAGTAGTATAGACAGGGGCTCACCCCTCCACTTT CASSIDRGSPLHF
TRBJ1-4 TRBD1 NA TRBV19 TGTGCCAGTAGGATCATAACAGGGGGGAATGAAAAACTGTTTTTT CASRIITGGNEKLFF
TRBJ2-5 TRBD1 NA TRBV27 TGTGCCAGCAGTCTAGGGACAGGGTGGGGGGAGACCCAGTACTTC CASSLGTGWGETQYF
TRBJ1-1 NA NA TRBV7-6 TGTGCCAGCAGCTTAGGCGGACAGCCGATGAACACTGAAGCTTTCTTT CASSLGGQPMNTEAFF
TRBJ1-2 NA NA TRBV6-5 TGTGCCAGCTCCTCGCGGCTCTATGGCTACACCTTC CASSSRLYGYTF
TRBJ1-4 TRBD1 NA TRBV29-1 TGCAGCGCGGGGGACAGGGCGGGTGAAAAACTGTTTTTT CSAGDRAGEKLFF
TRBJ1-4 NA few TRBV5-1 TGCGCCAGCAGCCTCGGACAGACATTCGACTTCTATGAAAAACTGTTTTTT CASSLGQTFDFYEKLFF
TRBJ1-3 NA NA TRBV10-1 TGCGCCGGCTGGACAGTCTTGAGAAACACCATATATTTT CAGWTVLRNTIYF
TRBJ1-2 NA NA TRBV3-1/TRBV3-2 TGTGCCAGCAGCCTTGACAGAAACAATAACTATGGCTACACCTTC CASSLDRNNNYGYTF
TRBJ1-1 TRBD1 NA TRBV27 TGTGCCAGCAGTACATACAGGGGGCTAGAGACTGAAGCTTTCTTT CASSTYRGLETEAFF
TRBJ2-7 NA NA TRBV30 TGTGCCTGGAGAGACAGCTACGAGCAGTACTTC CAWRDSYEQYF
TRBJ1-5 TRBD1 NA TRBV15 TGTGCCACCAGCAGCTCGACAGGGAGGACAAATCAGCCCCAGCATTTT CATSSSTGRTNQPQHF
TRBJ2-5 TRBD1 NA TRBV7-9 TGTGCCAGCAGCTTAGTTGGGACAGGGATTTTTTACGAGACCCAGTACTTC CASSLVGTGIFYETQYF
TRBJ2-7 TRBD2 NA TRBV4-1 TGCGCCAGCAGCCAAGAACGGGGCGGGAGGGCCCGCTACGAGCAGTACTTC CASSQERGGRARYEQYF
TRBJ2-5 TRBD2 few TRBV7-9 TGTGCCAGCAGCTTAAAGGGAGGGCCTCAAGAGACCCAGTACTTC CASSLKGGPQETQYF
TRBJ2-1 NA NA TRBV3-1/TRBV3-2 TGTGCCAGCAGCCAAGGTGAGGCGGGATACAATGAGCAGTTCTTC CASSQGEAGYNEQFF
TRBJ2-6 NA NA TRBV16 TGTGCCAGCAGCCAATCGGCAGGGTCCGGGGCCAACGTCCTGACTTTC CASSQSAGSGANVLTF
TRBJ2-2 NA NA TRBV27 TGTGCCAGCAGTTTATCTACTTCTAACACCGGGGAGCTGTTTTTT CASSLSTSNTGELFF
TRBJ2-1 NA NA TRBV18 TGTGCCAGCTCACCAAGGTCCGCAGGATCATTAGTGAATGAGCAGTTCTTC CASSPRSAGSLVNEQFF
TRBJ1-1 NA NA TRBV18 TGTGCCAGCTCACCAAGCGTGCTGGTTTCAAACACTGAAGCTTTCTTT CASSPSVLVSNTEAFF
TRBJ2-7 TRBD1 NA TRBV19 TGTGCCAGTAGTCCACAGGGGTCCTACGAGCAGTACTTC CASSPQGSYEQYF
TRBJ2-2 NA few TRBV2 TGTGCCAGCAGTGAAGGGTGGCATGGGGAGCTGTTTTTT CASSEGWHGELFF
TRBJ1-6 NA NA TRBV28 TGTGCCACCTTGACTCGGACAGCGCTCGTCAATTCACCCCTCCACTTT CATLTRTALVNSPLHF
TRBJ2-1 NA NA TRBV15 TGTGCCACCAGCAGAGGGGACGGGGGCTCCTACAATGAGCAGTTCTTC CATSRGDGGSYNEQFF
TRBJ1-4 NA NA TRBV5-1 TGCGCCAGCAGCCCGGGACAACGTAATGAAAAACTGTTTTTT CASSPGQRNEKLFF
TRBJ2-5 NA once TRBV18 TGTGCCAGCTCACCATCGGGTCAGCAAGAGACCCAGTACTTC CASSPSGQQETQYF
TRBJ2-1 TRBD2 NA TRBV3-1/TRBV3-2 TGTGCCAGCAGCTTCGGGACTAGCGGCTACAATGAGCAGTTCTTC CASSFGTSGYNEQFF
TRBJ2-7 NA NA TRBV28 TGTGCCAGCAGTCGCGGCTACGAGCAGTACTTC CASSRGYEQYF
TRBJ2-7 NA NA TRBV12-5 TGTGCTAGTGGTTTGAGTTCGGGAGTAAGAATCGAGCAGTACTTC CASGLSSGVRIEQYF
TRBJ1-6 NA NA TRBV5-1 TGCGCCAGCAGCGTAGACATAAGCTATTCACCCCTCCACTTT CASSVDISYSPLHF
TRBJ2-3 NA NA TRBV19 TGTGCCAGTAGTACCGGGACAGGGTATTTCCTACCGGGACTAGGAGTTGGATATACGCAGTATTTT CASSTGTGYFLPGLGVGYTQYF
TRBJ2-2 TRBD2 NA TRBV4-1 TGCGCCAGCAGCCAAGCACTAGCGGGAGTCACCGGGGAGCTGTTTTTT CASSQALAGVTGELFF
TRBJ1-4 TRBD1 NA TRBV7-9 TGTGCCAGCAGCTTGGGACAGGGGGCAACTAATGAAAAACTGTTTTTT CASSLGQGATNEKLFF
TRBJ1-2 NA NA TRBV2 TGTGCCAGCAGCAAGGGTCTGTATCTAGGGGATAACTATGGCTACACCTTC CASSKGLYLGDNYGYTF
TRBJ2-2 TRBD2 NA TRBV6-6 TGTGCCAGCAGCGAGCTTAGCGGGAGAGACACCGGGGAGCTGTTTTTT CASSELSGRDTGELFF